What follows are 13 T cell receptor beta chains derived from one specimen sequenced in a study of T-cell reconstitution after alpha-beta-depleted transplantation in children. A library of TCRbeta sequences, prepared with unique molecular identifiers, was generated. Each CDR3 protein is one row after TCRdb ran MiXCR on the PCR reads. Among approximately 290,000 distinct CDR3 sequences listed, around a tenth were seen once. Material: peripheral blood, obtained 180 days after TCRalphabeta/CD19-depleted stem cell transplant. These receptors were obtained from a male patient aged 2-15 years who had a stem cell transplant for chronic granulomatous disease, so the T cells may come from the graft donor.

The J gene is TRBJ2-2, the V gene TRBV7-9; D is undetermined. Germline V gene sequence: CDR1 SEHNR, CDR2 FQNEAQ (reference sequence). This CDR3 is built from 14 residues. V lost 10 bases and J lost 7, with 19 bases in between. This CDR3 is CAMGLGQFCGELFF. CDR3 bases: TGTGCCATGGGCTTGGGCCAGTTCTGCGGGGAGCTGTTTTTT.

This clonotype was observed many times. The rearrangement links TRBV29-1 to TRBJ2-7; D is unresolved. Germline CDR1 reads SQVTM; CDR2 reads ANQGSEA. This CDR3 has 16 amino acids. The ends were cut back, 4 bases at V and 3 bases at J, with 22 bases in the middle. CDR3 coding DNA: TGCAGCGTTGTCCTGCAGTCATTAGTCGGTGGCTACGAGCAGTACTTC. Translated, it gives CSVVLQSLVGGYEQYF.

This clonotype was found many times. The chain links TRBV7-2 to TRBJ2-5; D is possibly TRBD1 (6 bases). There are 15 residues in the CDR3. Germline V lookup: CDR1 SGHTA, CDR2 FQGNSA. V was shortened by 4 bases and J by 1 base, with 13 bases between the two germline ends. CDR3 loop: CASSYPGHIQETQYF. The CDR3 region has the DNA TGTGCCAGCAGCTACCCGGGACATATCCAAGAGACCCAGTACTTC.

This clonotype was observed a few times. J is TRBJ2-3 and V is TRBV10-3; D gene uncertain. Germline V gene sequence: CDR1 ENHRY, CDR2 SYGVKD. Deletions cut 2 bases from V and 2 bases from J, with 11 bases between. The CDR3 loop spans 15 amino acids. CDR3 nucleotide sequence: TGTGCCATCAGTGAGGGGCGGCCTGACACAGATACGCAGTATTTT. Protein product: CAISEGRPDTDTQYF.

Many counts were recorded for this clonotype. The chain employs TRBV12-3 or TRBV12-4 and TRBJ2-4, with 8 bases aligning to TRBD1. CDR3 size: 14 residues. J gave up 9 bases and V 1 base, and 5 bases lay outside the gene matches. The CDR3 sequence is CASSLGQGAGIQYF. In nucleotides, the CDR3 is TGTGCCAGCAGTTTAGGGCAGGGGGCAGGCATTCAGTACTTC.

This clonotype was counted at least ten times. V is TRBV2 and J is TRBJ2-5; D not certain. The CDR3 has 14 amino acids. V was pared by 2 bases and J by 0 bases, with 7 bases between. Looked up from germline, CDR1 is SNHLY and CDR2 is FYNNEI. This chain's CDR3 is CASSELGNQETQYF. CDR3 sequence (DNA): TGTGCCAGCAGTGAACTAGGTAACCAAGAGACCCAGTACTTC. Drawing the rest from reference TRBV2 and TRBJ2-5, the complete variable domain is EPEVTQTPSHQVTQMGQEVILRCVPISNHLYFYWYRQILGQKVEFLVSFYNNEISEKSEIFDDQFSVERPDGSNFTLKIRSTKLEDSAMYFCASSELGNQETQYFGPGTRLLVL.

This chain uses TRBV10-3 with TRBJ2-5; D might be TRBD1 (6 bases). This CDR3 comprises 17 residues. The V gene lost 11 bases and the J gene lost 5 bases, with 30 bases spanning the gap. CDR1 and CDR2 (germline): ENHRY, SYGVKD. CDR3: CAVGRRFGGGRVETQYF. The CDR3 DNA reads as TGTGCCGTCGGACGGCGTTTCGGTGGGGGCCGCGTGGAGACCCAGTACTTC.

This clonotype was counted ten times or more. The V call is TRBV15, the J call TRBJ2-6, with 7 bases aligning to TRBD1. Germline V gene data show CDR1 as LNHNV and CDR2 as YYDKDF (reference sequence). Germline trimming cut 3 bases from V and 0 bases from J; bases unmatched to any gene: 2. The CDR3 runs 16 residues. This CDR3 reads CATSSTGASGANVLTF. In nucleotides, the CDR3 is TGTGCCACCAGCAGTACAGGGGCCTCTGGGGCCAACGTCCTGACTTTC.

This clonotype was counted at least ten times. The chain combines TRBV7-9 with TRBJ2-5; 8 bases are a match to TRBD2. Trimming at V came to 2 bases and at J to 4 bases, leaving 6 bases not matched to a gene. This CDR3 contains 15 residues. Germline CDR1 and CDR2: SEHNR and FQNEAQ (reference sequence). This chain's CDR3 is CASSLSAGGRETQYF. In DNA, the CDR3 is TGTGCCAGCAGCTTATCGGCGGGGGGAAGAGAGACCCAGTACTTC.

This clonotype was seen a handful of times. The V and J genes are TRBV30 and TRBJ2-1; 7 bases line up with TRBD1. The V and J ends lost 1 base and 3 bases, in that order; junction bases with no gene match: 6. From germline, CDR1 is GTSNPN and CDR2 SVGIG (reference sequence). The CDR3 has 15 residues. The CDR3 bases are TGTGCCTGGAGTGCCGGGGCAGGGGGCTACAATGAGCAGTTCTTC. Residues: CAWSAGAGGYNEQFF.

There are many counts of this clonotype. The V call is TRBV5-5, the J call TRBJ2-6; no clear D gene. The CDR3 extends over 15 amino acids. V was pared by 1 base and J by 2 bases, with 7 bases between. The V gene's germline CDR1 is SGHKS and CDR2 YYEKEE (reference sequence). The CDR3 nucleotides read TGTGCCAGCAGCTTGACAGTACCTGGGGCCAACGTCCTGACTTTC. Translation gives CASSLTVPGANVLTF.

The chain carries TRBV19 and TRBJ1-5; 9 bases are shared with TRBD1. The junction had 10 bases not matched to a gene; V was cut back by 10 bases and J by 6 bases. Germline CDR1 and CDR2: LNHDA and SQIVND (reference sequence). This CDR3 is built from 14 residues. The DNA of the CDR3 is TGTGCCACCGCCTTGGGACAGGGTGTTCAGCCCCAGCATTTT. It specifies CATALGQGVQPQHF.

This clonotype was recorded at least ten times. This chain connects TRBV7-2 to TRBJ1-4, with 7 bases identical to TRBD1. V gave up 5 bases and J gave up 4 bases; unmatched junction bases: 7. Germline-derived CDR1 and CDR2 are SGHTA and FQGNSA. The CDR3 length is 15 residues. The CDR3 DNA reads TGTGCCAGCAGCCCCGGGACAGTCCGTAATGAAAAACTGTTTTTT. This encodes CASSPGTVRNEKLFF.